A single sample gave rise to the 28 T cell receptor beta chains below, sequenced in a study of spatial heterogeneity in lung cancer (dated by TCRdb to 2018 to 2020). The library was produced with 5' RACE. The run used a NextSeq 500. Using fastp trimming at Q25 and MiXCR clonotype assembly, TCRdb reanalyzed the public sequencing data and kept in-frame beta chains. Duplicate CDR3 protein sequences are folded into a single record with the most common DNA and genes. The sample contains 55,000 to 75,000 distinct CDR3 sequences, 8% to 10% of them found a single time. The ten largest make up less than 2% of the sample. According to the study, the label for this sample's time point signals: blood at routine non-recurrence follow-up after resection. Here the sequenced sample was PBMCs, taken at follow-up. The receptors derive from a female donor with early-stage non-small cell lung cancer.

This clonotype came up many times. The rearrangement uses TRBV7-3 and TRBJ2-3, with D perhaps TRBD2 (6 bases). Germline V gene data show CDR1 as SGHTA and CDR2 as FQGTGA. The length of the CDR3 is 13 residues. Trimming removed 4 bases at V and 4 bases at J, with 9 bases between. The CDR3 DNA follows: TGTGCCAGCAGCTCCCGGGAGCCAGATACGCAGTATTTT. It yields the protein CASSSREPDTQYF.

In this sample, this clonotype turned up many times. The chain uses TRBV28 and TRBJ1-1; no clear D. CDR3 length: 12 amino acids. V lost 3 bases to trimming and J lost 3 bases, with 5 bases between them. Germline V lookup: CDR1 MDHEN, CDR2 SYDVKM. CDR3 protein: CASSFLYTEAFF. The CDR3 DNA follows: TGTGCCAGCAGTTTTCTGTACACTGAAGCTTTCTTT.

The rearrangement uses TRBV7-9 and TRBJ1-4; the D gene is possibly TRBD1 (5 bases). Germline CDR1 SEHNR, CDR2 FQNEAQ (reference sequence). Trimming pared 3 bases from V and 2 bases from J, leaving 13 bases between. This CDR3 is 16 amino acids long. The CDR3 loop reads CASSLGRGSTNEKLFF. CDR3 bases: TGTGCCAGCAGCTTGGGGCGAGGTTCGACTAATGAAAAACTGTTTTTT.

This clonotype was found many times. The genes are TRBV7-2 and TRBJ2-7; D unresolved. This CDR3 is 14 amino acids long. Trimming took 2 bases from V and 3 from J, leaving 11 bases between them. Germline V lookup: CDR1 SGHTA, CDR2 FQGNSA. The CDR3: CASSLSVGIYEQYF. In DNA form, the CDR3 reads TGTGCCAGCAGCTTATCGGTGGGGATCTACGAGCAGTACTTC.

Ten or more counts support this clonotype. This rearrangement joins TRBV5-1 to TRBJ1-1; no clear D gene. V was cut by 5 bases and J by 0 bases, with 5 bases left in between. CDR3 size: 12 residues. In germline, CDR1 is SGHRS, CDR2 YFSETQ. The CDR3 bases are TGCGCCAGCAGTTTGATGAACACTGAAGCTTTCTTT. Amino acid sequence: CASSLMNTEAFF. Complete variable domain (other parts from reference TRBV5-1 and TRBJ1-1): KAGVTQTPRYLIKTRGQQVTLSCSPISGHRSVSWYQQTPGQGLQFLFEYFSETQRNKGNFPGRFSGRQFSNSRSEMNVSTLELGDSALYLCASSLMNTEAFFGQGTRLTVV.

This clonotype was recorded many times. V usage is TRBV5-4 and J usage is TRBJ1-1, with 8 bases matching TRBD1. The V segment lost 2 bases and the J segment 4 bases; nucleotides outside the gene matches: 4. Germline V gene data show CDR1 as SGHNT and CDR2 as YYREEE (reference sequence). CDR3 length: 14 residues. CDR3 sequence reads: CASSFDRGFTEAFF. The CDR3 DNA reads as TGTGCCAGCAGCTTCGACAGGGGCTTCACTGAAGCTTTCTTT.

This clonotype was picked up many times. The chain couples TRBV20-1 to TRBJ2-7; D remains unclear. The CDR3 is 11 residues long. Germline V gene sequence: CDR1 DFQATT, CDR2 SNEGSKA (reference sequence). Trimming stripped 6 bases from V and 4 bases from J, with 10 bases between. The CDR3 coding sequence is TGCAGTGCAGCCAAGGGATACGAGCAGTACTTC. It codes for CSAAKGYEQYF.

This clonotype was seen at least ten times. The chain recombines TRBV27 with TRBJ1-5, with D unresolved. V was cut by 5 bases and J by 11 bases, with 13 bases left in between. Germline CDR1 and CDR2: MNHEY and SMNVEV (reference sequence). The CDR3 contains 12 residues. The CDR3 protein is CASSPGGGSQHF. As DNA, the CDR3 is TGTGCCAGCAGTCCTGGAGGTGGGTCCCAGCATTTT.

This clonotype has just a few counts. The rearrangement joins TRBV12-5 to TRBJ1-5, with D unclear. Between the trimmed V and J ends, which lost 3 bases and 4 bases, there was a span of 1 base. CDR3 length: 11 amino acids. The germline V gene has CDR1 LGHNT and CDR2 FRNRAP. The CDR3 bases are TGTGCTAGTGGTTTTAATCAGCCCCAGCATTTT. It codes for CASGFNQPQHF.

This clonotype appeared many times. The V and J genes are TRBV30 and TRBJ1-1; possibly TRBD1 for D (5 bases). There are 15 residues in the CDR3. The V end was cut by 0 bases, the J end by 1 base, with 12 bases between. CDR1 GTSNPN and CDR2 SVGIG come from the germline V gene (reference sequence). CDR3 nucleotides: TGTGCCTGGAGTGTACGGGGCAGGTCGAACACTGAAGCTTTCTTT. Encoded protein: CAWSVRGRSNTEAFF.

This clonotype was detected many times. The chain recombines TRBV3-1 with TRBJ1-3, with D perhaps matching TRBD1 (6 bases). The CDR3 contains 16 residues. Per germline, CDR1 LGHDT and CDR2 YNNKEL (reference sequence). Trimming cost V 4 bases and J 1 base, with 14 bases left between them. The CDR3 is CASSPYLDRSGNTIYF. The DNA of the CDR3 is TGTGCCAGCAGCCCATACCTTGACAGGTCTGGAAACACCATATATTTT. Full variable domain (outside the CDR3, taken from reference TRBV3-1 and TRBJ1-3): DTAVSQTPKYLVTQMGNDKSIKCEQNLGHDTMYWYKQDSKKFLKIMFSYNNKELIINETVPNRFSPKSPDKAHLNLHINSLELGDSAVYFCASSPYLDRSGNTIYFGEGSWLTVV.

The table lists this clonotype with a few counts. The rearrangement joins TRBV7-3 to TRBJ2-1; D is unclear. The V end lost 6 bases, the J end lost 10 bases, and 13 bases lay between the germline ends. Germline loops: CDR1 SGHTA, CDR2 FQGTGA. The CDR3 is 12 residues long. The DNA of the CDR3 is TGTGCCAGCAGACGGACCTGGGAAGAGCAGTTCTTC. It specifies CASRRTWEEQFF.

V gene TRBV3-1 combines with J gene TRBJ2-1; D uncertain. The CDR3 sequence is 16 residues long. The V gene lost 1 base and the J gene lost 6 bases, with 16 bases spanning the gap. Germline values: CDR1 LGHDT, CDR2 YNNKEL (reference sequence). The CDR3 DNA follows: TGTGCCAGCAGCCAAGGCCCCCAGGTGGGTACCAATGAGCAGTTCTTC. Protein sequence: CASSQGPQVGTNEQFF.

This clonotype was seen many times. This chain connects TRBV28 to TRBJ2-2; D remains unclear. The CDR3 has 15 residues. Germline V CDR1 and CDR2: MDHEN, SYDVKM. The V end lost 4 bases, the J end lost 4 bases, and 13 bases lay between the germline ends. The DNA for the CDR3 is TGTGCCAGCAGTTCATTGGGATTAATCACCGGGGAGCTGTTTTTT. The encoded protein is CASSSLGLITGELFF. The variable domain in full, with the rest retrieved from reference TRBV28 and TRBJ2-2, is DVKVTQSSRYLVKRTGEKVFLECVQDMDHENMFWYRQDPGLGLRLIYFSYDVKMKEKGDIPEGYSVSREKKERFSLILESASTNQTSMYLCASSSLGLITGELFFGEGSRLTVL.

This chain links TRBV5-4 with TRBJ2-6; TRBD2 is a possible D gene (7 bases). This CDR3 spans 16 amino acids. Trimming removed 7 bases at V and 0 bases at J, with 14 bases between. CDR1 SGHNT and CDR2 YYREEE come from the germline V gene (reference sequence). As DNA, the CDR3 is TGTGCCAGCGCCCCGGGGGGCGCCTCTGGGGCCAACGTCCTGACTTTC. Its protein product is CASAPGGASGANVLTF.

Details on this clonotype: This may arise from a read error, as a much more abundant clone is one base away. In nucleotides, the CDR3 is TGTGTCAGCAGCTTAGATGTCCGAAAAAATGAGCAGTTCTTC. Translation gives CVSSLDVRKNEQFF. V usage is TRBV7-9 and J usage is TRBJ2-1; no firm D call. There are 14 residues in the CDR3. Looked up from germline, CDR1 is SEHNR and CDR2 is FQNEAQ (reference sequence).

This clonotype was seen a handful of times. The rearrangement links TRBV6-5 to TRBJ2-5; D is uncertain. This CDR3 spans 12 amino acids. CDR1 is MNHEY and CDR2 is SVGAGI in the germline V gene. Between the trimmed V and J ends, which lost 6 bases and 5 bases, there was a span of 10 bases. In DNA form, the CDR3 reads TGTGCCAGCAGGACGATCGGTGAGACCCAGTACTTC. Translating it yields CASRTIGETQYF.

This clonotype has at least ten counts. V usage is TRBV19 and J usage is TRBJ2-7; a possible D gene is TRBD1 (5 bases). CDR3 size: 13 residues. CDR1 and CDR2 (germline): LNHDA, SQIVND (reference sequence). The V end was cut by 5 bases, the J end by 3 bases, with 11 bases between. The chain's CDR3 is CASSARQNYEQYF. CDR3 nucleotides: TGTGCCAGTAGTGCCCGACAGAACTACGAGCAGTACTTC.

The genes are TRBV28 and TRBJ2-1; either TRBD1 or TRBD2 may fit D (6 bases each). The V gene's germline CDR1 is MDHEN and CDR2 SYDVKM. This CDR3 has 15 residues. Trimming removed 6 bases from V and 10 bases from J, with 22 bases in between. CDR3 amino acids: CASSPAEGGLGEQFF. The DNA of the CDR3 is TGTGCCAGCAGCCCCGCGGAGGGGGGCCTAGGGGAGCAGTTCTTC. The variable domain in full, completed from reference TRBV28 and TRBJ2-1, reads DVKVTQSSRYLVKRTGEKVFLECVQDMDHENMFWYRQDPGLGLRLIYFSYDVKMKEKGDIPEGYSVSREKKERFSLILESASTNQTSMYLCASSPAEGGLGEQFFGPGTRLTVL.

This clonotype was seen more than once but under ten times. A read error is possible here, since a much larger clone lies one base away. The rearrangement joins TRBV7-3 to TRBJ2-3; perhaps TRBD1 as D (5 bases). The assigned J gene may be wrong: the sequence end matches TRBJ1-5 better. CDR1 and CDR2 (germline): SGHTA, FQGTGA. The CDR3 runs to 15 residues. The CDR3 region is CASSPSEGPGRGQHF. CDR3 in DNA: TGTGCCAGCAGCCCCTCCGAAGGACCTGGGCGGGGGCAGCATTTT.

This chain connects TRBV12-3 or TRBV12-4 to TRBJ2-2, with 11 bases that match TRBD2. The CDR3 spans 16 residues. V lost 5 bases, J lost 4 bases, and 6 bases stayed unmatched. The CDR3 region is CASSTRTSGFTGELFF. CDR3 coding DNA: TGTGCCAGCAGTACTCGGACTAGCGGGTTCACCGGGGAGCTGTTTTTT.

This clonotype was found many times. The chain carries TRBV10-3 and TRBJ2-1; D uncertain. The V end lost 2 bases, the J end lost 7 bases, and 15 bases lay between the germline ends. The CDR3 extends over 15 amino acids. Germline V gene lookup returns CDR1 ENHRY and CDR2 SYGVKD. DNA of the CDR3: TGTGCCATCAGTGAGAGGCAGAGTCTTGCTAATGAGCAGTTCTTC. Protein product: CAISERQSLANEQFF.

The table lists this clonotype with many counts. The rearrangement links TRBV20-1 to TRBJ1-2; 7 bases fit TRBD1. J was trimmed by 8 bases and V by 5 bases; bases with no gene match: 2. The CDR3 runs 10 residues. Germline-derived CDR1 and CDR2 are DFQATT and SNEGSKA (reference sequence). The CDR3 DNA reads as TGCAGTGCTGGGGACAGCGGCTACACCTTC. Translated: CSAGDSGYTF.

This rearrangement joins TRBV24-1 to TRBJ2-5, with D possibly TRBD1 on 5 matching bases. Germline CDR1 is KGHDR and CDR2 is SFDVKD. V gave up 4 bases and J gave up 3 bases, with 8 bases separating them. The CDR3 is 13 amino acids. In DNA, the CDR3 is TGTGCCACCAGTGACCAGGGAAAAGAGACCCAGTACTTC. Translated: CATSDQGKETQYF.

The chain joins TRBV12-3 or TRBV12-4 to TRBJ2-1; 9 bases map to TRBD1. V trimming: 6 bases; J trimming: 4 bases; junction bases outside the gene matches: 10. The length of the CDR3 is 16 residues. The CDR3 reads CASSPTTGGGYNEQFF. CDR3 bases: TGTGCCAGCAGCCCCACAACAGGGGGCGGATACAATGAGCAGTTCTTC.

This sequence joins TRBV6-1 and TRBJ1-1, with D perhaps TRBD1 (5 bases). V lost 1 base and J 6 bases, leaving 6 bases between the germline ends. Germline V gives CDR1 MNHNS, CDR2 SASEGT. This CDR3 spans 12 amino acids. The CDR3 sequence: CASSEGGAEAFF. CDR3 DNA sequence: TGTGCCAGCAGTGAAGGGGGGGCTGAAGCTTTCTTT.

J is TRBJ1-1 and V is TRBV12-3 or TRBV12-4; a possible D gene is TRBD1 (6 bases). The CDR3 consists of 13 residues. The V gene lost 5 bases and the J gene lost 7 bases, with 14 bases spanning the gap. The DNA for the CDR3 is TGTGCCAGCAGTCTAAGTACAGGGATTGAAGCTTTCTTT. Protein product: CASSLSTGIEAFF.

This clonotype was recorded at least ten times. The chain employs TRBV24-1 and TRBJ2-3; D gene unclear. The germline CDR1 and CDR2 sequences are KGHDR and SFDVKD. The CDR3 has 14 residues. V lost 5 bases and J lost 1, with 9 bases in between. The CDR3 protein is CATSAWDRTDTQYF. CDR3 nucleotides: TGTGCCACCAGTGCATGGGATCGCACAGATACGCAGTATTTT.